This T cell receptor (beta chain) was recorded in a study of OX40 agonist ivuxolimab in advanced cancers. The method was immunoSEQ multiplex PCR; TCRdb's version includes in-frame clones alone and lacks a portion of them. Among tens of thousands of clones, around 90% were seen once, and the ten largest hold around 28%. With respect to this clone: Its target is not known.

Whole-study results and caveats: With doses of 0.1 to 3.0 mg/kg, CD4+ and CD8+ blood T cells had undergone clonal expansion by week 6.

This clonotype was sampled from an adult with an advanced solid tumor such as melanoma, head and neck, liver or kidney cancer. The sequencing used CD4+ or CD8+ T cells sorted from blood, collected in a trial of the OX40 agonist ivuxolimab.

The CDR3 region has the DNA TGTGCCAGTAGTCCGGCCGGCGGGGGTGGAGAGACCCAGTACTTC. It yields the protein CASSPAGGGGETQYF. The chain uses TRBV19 and TRBJ2-5; 7 nucleotides agree with TRBD2. The CDR3 has 15 residues. V dropped 5 bases and J dropped 4; count of bases not matched to a gene: 10. Germline V gene sequence: CDR1 LNHDA, CDR2 SQIVND (reference sequence).